This TCR beta chain was captured by sequencing in a study of regulatory T cells in long-lasting Graves disease. Time point described: newly diagnosed GD, antithyroid drugs for less than 3 months. PBMCs were the source of the RNA used for TCR sequencing. Germline V gene lookup returns CDR1 LNHNV and CDR2 YYDKDF (reference sequence). With 10 bases clipped from V and 4 bases from J, the junction kept 12 bases outside the gene matches. This CDR3 contains 15 residues. Construction of the TCR beta libraries employed iRepertoire HTBI primers in conjunction with Arm-PCR of CDR3 regions. As originally analysed: Identified segments across samples numbered 60 or so TRBV and approximately 15 TRBJ. TCRdb independently ran MiXCR on the multiplex PCR reads; one entry per CDR3 protein. TCRdb, not the authors, supplied the V and J calls. Counted here are 300,000 to 400,000 distinct CDR3 sequences, approximately 15% occurring once; the ten biggest clones make up 25% to 30%.

This clonotype was recorded many times. Another study also made use of these data, one on T cells in Graves' hyperthyroidism and ophthalmopathy. Per that study: A lack of ophthalmopathy progression within 18 months defined stable Graves' hyperthyroidism.

The chain couples TRBV15 to TRBJ2-1; 8 nucleotides align to TRBD1. This specimen consisted of peripheral blood mononuclear cells (PBMCs), obtained at new diagnosis, from a patient treated with antithyroid drugs. The sequence was collected from a man between 35 and 55 years old with Graves disease. The CDR3 region has the DNA TGTGCCAGCAGGATGTCAGGGGGCGCTTACAATGAGCAGTTCTTC. Protein product: CASRMSGGAYNEQFF.